These 25 T cell receptor beta chains were sequenced from one sample in a study of long-term antiretroviral therapy in people with HIV. Version v3.0 of the immunoSEQ assay ran at survey level. The repertoire was sequenced with immunoSEQ multiplex PCR; TCRdb's copy has only in-frame clones and lacks some. The data hold roughly 28,000 clones, with around nine tenths observed a single time. Sequences were derived from unsorted PBMCs, sampled 1.8 years after starting antiretroviral therapy. The receptors derive from a woman in her late teens or twenties with HIV.

The CDR3 sequence is CASRQELTDGYTF. CDR3 DNA sequence: TGTGCCAGCAGACAGGAGTTAACCGATGGCTACACCTTC. The rearrangement links TRBV6-6 to TRBJ1-2, with D perhaps matching TRBD1 (5 bases). V shed 6 bases and J shed 6 bases, with 14 bases lying between them. This CDR3 comprises 13 residues. Germline V gives CDR1 MNHNY, CDR2 SVGAGI (reference sequence).

The V gene is TRBV12-5, the J gene TRBJ2-1, with 7 bases matching TRBD1. The germline V gene has CDR1 LGHNT and CDR2 FRNRAP. The V segment lost 7 bases and the J segment 2 bases; nucleotides outside the gene matches: 8. This CDR3 spans 15 amino acids. CDR3 DNA: TGTGCTAGTGCCAAAGGGGACAGTCCCTACAATGAGCAGTTCTTC. Its translation: CASAKGDSPYNEQFF.

This rearrangement joins TRBV5-1 to TRBJ2-7; D is possibly TRBD2 (7 bases). The CDR3 covers 16 residues. Germline V gene sequence: CDR1 SGHRS, CDR2 YFSETQ. V was trimmed by 0 bases and J by 5 bases, leaving 18 bases between them. Written as DNA, the CDR3 is TGCGCCAGCAGCTTGGCCGGACAGCTAGCGGTCCACGAGCAGTACTTC. It translates to CASSLAGQLAVHEQYF. The full variable domain, completed using reference TRBV5-1 and TRBJ2-7, is KAGVTQTPRYLIKTRGQQVTLSCSPISGHRSVSWYQQTPGQGLQFLFEYFSETQRNKGNFPGRFSGRQFSNSRSEMNVSTLELGDSALYLCASSLAGQLAVHEQYFGPGTRLTVT.

The chain couples TRBV6-5 to TRBJ1-4; D unclear. This CDR3 region has 15 residues. Trimming shortened V by 5 bases and J by 0 bases, and 10 bases separated the two germline ends. Germline CDR1 reads MNHEY; CDR2 reads SVGAGI. CDR3 coding DNA: TGTGCCAGCAGTGCGGACCGTGCAACTAATGAAAAACTGTTTTTT. This codes for CASSADRATNEKLFF.

The chain joins TRBV2 to TRBJ1-4, with D possibly matching TRBD1 (6 bases). With 10 bases removed from V and 5 bases from J, the gap between germline ends came to 26 bases. Germline loops: CDR1 SNHLY, CDR2 FYNNEI. CDR3 size: 17 residues. The CDR3 DNA sequence: TGTGCCACCCAACTACCTCCTCCGGGACACAACAATGAAAAACTGTTTTTT. Translating it yields CATQLPPPGHNNEKLFF.

The V gene is TRBV7-9, the J gene TRBJ2-5; no firm D call. In germline, CDR1 is SEHNR, CDR2 FQNEAQ (reference sequence). This CDR3 has 14 residues. Trimming took 3 bases from V and 0 from J, leaving 8 bases between them. The CDR3 DNA is TGTGCCAGCAGCTTCCGGGTTGACCAAGAGACCCAGTACTTC. Residues: CASSFRVDQETQYF. The full variable domain, in which reference TRBV7-9 and TRBJ2-5 provide the parts outside the CDR3, is DTGVSQNPRHKITKRGQNVTFRCDPISEHNRLYWYRQTLGQGPEFLTYFQNEAQLEKSRLLSDRFSAERPKGSFSTLEIQRTEQGDSAMYLCASSFRVDQETQYFGPGTRLLVL.

This sequence joins TRBV7-9 and TRBJ2-7; D may correspond to TRBD1 or TRBD2 (5 bases each). The CDR3 runs 15 residues. The germline V gene encodes CDR1 SEHNR and CDR2 FQNEAQ (reference sequence). V was shortened by 5 bases and J by 0 bases, with 14 bases between the two germline ends. The CDR3 DNA reads as TGTGCCAGCAGCCTCCGGGACGTTAACTCCTACGAGCAGTACTTC. This translates into CASSLRDVNSYEQYF. Full variable domain (outside the CDR3, taken from reference TRBV7-9 and TRBJ2-7): DTGVSQNPRHKITKRGQNVTFRCDPISEHNRLYWYRQTLGQGPEFLTYFQNEAQLEKSRLLSDRFSAERPKGSFSTLEIQRTEQGDSAMYLCASSLRDVNSYEQYFGPGTRLTVT.

There are a few counts of this clone. V and J are TRBV6-5 and TRBJ1-1; D perhaps matches TRBD1 (5 bases). The CDR3 runs to 13 residues. Trimming stripped 2 bases from V and 1 base from J, with 5 bases between. Germline V lookup: CDR1 MNHEY, CDR2 SVGAGI. The CDR3 is CASSYGQNTEAFF. CDR3 bases: TGTGCCAGCAGTTACGGACAGAACACTGAAGCTTTCTTT.

The rearrangement uses TRBV9 and TRBJ2-7; TRBD1 is a possible D gene (7 bases). This CDR3 spans 15 amino acids. CDR1 and CDR2 from the germline V gene are SGDLS and YYNGEE. Trimming took off 4 bases at V and 7 bases at J, with 21 bases between the two ends. The CDR3 coding sequence is TGTGCCAGCAGCCCCCGCGGCAGGGGGGATATAGAGCAGTACTTC. It yields the protein CASSPRGRGDIEQYF.

This clone has only one observation. The chain uses TRBV9 and TRBJ1-6, with D perhaps matching TRBD1 (6 bases). The CDR3 is made up of 16 amino acids. V gave up 2 bases and J gave up 0 bases, with 9 bases separating them. Germline-derived CDR1 and CDR2 are SGDLS and YYNGEE. The CDR3 DNA reads as TGTGCCAGCAGCGTGGGAGGGGGCTCCTATAATTCACCCCTCCACTTT. It specifies CASSVGGGSYNSPLHF.

The V gene is TRBV19, the J gene TRBJ2-5, with no clear D. Looked up from germline, CDR1 is LNHDA and CDR2 is SQIVND (reference sequence). The CDR3 is 14 residues long. V gave up 1 base and J gave up 1 base, with 7 bases separating them. Here the CDR3 reads CASSIVGSQETQYF. The DNA of the CDR3 is TGTGCCAGTAGTATAGTGGGTAGCCAAGAGACCCAGTACTTC.

Here the CDR3 reads CASSLPGQGAGEQYF. The DNA for the CDR3 is TGTGCCAGCAGCCTCCCGGGACAGGGGGCAGGGGAGCAGTACTTC. The rearrangement joins TRBV7-2 to TRBJ2-7; TRBD1 agrees at 12 bases. Per germline, CDR1 SGHTA and CDR2 FQGNSA. The CDR3 sequence is 15 residues long. The V segment lost 5 bases and the J segment 7 bases; nucleotides outside the gene matches: 9.

The chain recombines TRBV6-6 with TRBJ2-2; 11 bases agree with TRBD2. CDR3 length: 16 residues. CDR1 and CDR2 from the germline V gene are MNHNY and SVGAGI (reference sequence). The V gene end was trimmed by 7 bases and the J gene end by 3 bases; junction bases not matched to a gene: 7. The CDR3 nucleotides are TGTGCCAGCAAGGACCCTAGCGGGAGGTACACCGGGGAGCTGTTTTTT. Protein: CASKDPSGRYTGELFF.

V gene TRBV27 combines with J gene TRBJ2-7; D gene ambiguous. Germline values: CDR1 MNHEY, CDR2 SMNVEV (reference sequence). CDR3 length equals 15 residues. Trimming removed 0 bases from V and 3 bases from J, with 12 bases in between. CDR3 in amino acids: CASSLSATPSYEQYF. The DNA of the CDR3 is TGTGCCAGCAGTTTATCGGCGACTCCAAGCTACGAGCAGTACTTC.

The genes are TRBV7-2 and TRBJ2-2; TRBD1 agrees at 9 bases. This CDR3 comprises 14 residues. J gave up 6 bases and V 4 bases, and 3 bases lay outside the gene matches. Germline CDR1 SGHTA, CDR2 FQGNSA. In DNA form, the CDR3 reads TGTGCCAGCAGCTCTAACAGGGGGCCCGGGGAGCTGTTTTTT. This sequence encodes CASSSNRGPGELFF.

The chain joins TRBV7-7 to TRBJ2-5; 8 positions agree with TRBD2. This CDR3 has 14 residues. Germline CDR1 SSHAT, CDR2 FNYEAQ (reference sequence). The CDR3 sequence is CACGLSGIAETQYF. The CDR3 DNA follows: TGTGCTTGTGGGCTTAGCGGGATTGCGGAGACCCAGTACTTC.

This chain connects TRBV7-3 to TRBJ2-2, with D uncertain. CDR1 is SGHTA and CDR2 is FQGTGA in the germline V gene. CDR3 length: 19 residues. The ends were cut back, 1 base at V and 2 bases at J, with 20 bases in the middle. This CDR3 reads CASSLIRASENLNTGELFF. The CDR3 DNA reads TGTGCCAGCAGCTTAATACGTGCATCCGAGAACCTCAACACCGGGGAGCTGTTTTTT. The full variable domain, with the rest looked up from reference TRBV7-3 and TRBJ2-2, is GAGVSQTPSNKVTEKGKYVELRCDPISGHTALYWYRQSLGQGPEFLIYFQGTGAADDSGLPNDRFFAVRPEGSVSTLKIQRTERGDSAVYLCASSLIRASENLNTGELFFGEGSRLTVL.

V is TRBV7-3 and J is TRBJ2-1; D gene unclear. Trimming took off 2 bases at V and 5 bases at J, with 7 bases between the two ends. The CDR3 is 13 amino acids. The germline CDR1 and CDR2 sequences are SGHTA and FQGTGA. The DNA of the CDR3 is TGTGCCAGCAGCTTAGGAACAAACAATGAGCAGTTCTTC. This translates into CASSLGTNNEQFF.

The chain uses TRBV19 and TRBJ2-1; the D gene is possibly TRBD2 (6 bases). This CDR3 has 16 amino acids. Trimming removed 7 bases at V and 4 bases at J, with 20 bases between. CDR1 and CDR2 from the germline V gene are LNHDA and SQIVND (reference sequence). CDR3 bases: TGTGCCAGTACCCCCTTATTCGGGAGTGAGTACAATGAGCAGTTCTTC. Translated, it gives CASTPLFGSEYNEQFF.

J is TRBJ2-5 and V is TRBV7-9; 9 bases agree with TRBD1. Trimming took 4 bases from V and 5 from J; bases not matched to a gene: 5. The CDR3 is 14 amino acids. Germline-derived CDR1 and CDR2 are SEHNR and FQNEAQ (reference sequence). CDR3 nucleotides: TGTGCCAGCAGCTCTGGACAGGGGCGGGAGACCCAGTACTTC. It yields the protein CASSSGQGRETQYF. The full variable domain, in which reference TRBV7-9 and TRBJ2-5 provide the parts outside the CDR3, is DTGVSQNPRHKITKRGQNVTFRCDPISEHNRLYWYRQTLGQGPEFLTYFQNEAQLEKSRLLSDRFSAERPKGSFSTLEIQRTEQGDSAMYLCASSSGQGRETQYFGPGTRLLVL.

CDR3 loop: CASRPEQYF. The DNA for the CDR3 is TGTGCCAGCAGGCCCGAGCAGTACTTC. The genes are TRBV27 and TRBJ2-7, with D hard to call. CDR1 MNHEY and CDR2 SMNVEV come from the germline V gene (reference sequence). The CDR3 is 9 amino acids. The V end was cut by 6 bases, the J end by 6 bases, with 3 bases between.

The chain recombines TRBV7-3 with TRBJ1-2, with TRBD1 matching over 7 bases. The V and J ends lost 4 bases and 0 bases, in that order; junction bases with no gene match: 8. This CDR3 has 16 amino acids. Germline V lookup: CDR1 SGHTA, CDR2 FQGTGA. CDR3 bases: TGTGCCAGCAGCTATTTTTCCGGGACAGCTAACTATGGCTACACCTTC. Translated: CASSYFSGTANYGYTF. The whole variable domain, filled in from reference TRBV7-3 and TRBJ1-2, reads GAGVSQTPSNKVTEKGKYVELRCDPISGHTALYWYRQSLGQGPEFLIYFQGTGAADDSGLPNDRFFAVRPEGSVSTLKIQRTERGDSAVYLCASSYFSGTANYGYTFGSGTRLTVV.

The chain combines TRBV4-3 with TRBJ2-7; D unresolved. V lost 0 bases and J lost 6, with 9 bases in between. The CDR3 is 13 amino acids. Germline values: CDR1 LGHNA, CDR2 YSLEER. This CDR3 reads CASSQDLSGEQYF. CDR3 nucleotides: TGCGCCAGCAGCCAAGATCTTTCTGGCGAGCAGTACTTC.

The J gene is TRBJ1-2, the V gene TRBV9; TRBD1 might be the D (6 bases). The germline CDR1 and CDR2 sequences are SGDLS and YYNGEE. Trimming shortened V by 3 bases and J by 4 bases, and 10 bases separated the two germline ends. The CDR3 covers 13 residues. The CDR3 region has the DNA TGTGCCAGCAGCGGTGGACAGTTCTATGGCTACACCTTC. Its protein is CASSGGQFYGYTF. The full variable domain, with the rest looked up from reference TRBV9 and TRBJ1-2, is DSGVTQTPKHLITATGQRVTLRCSPRSGDLSVYWYQQSLDQGLQFLIQYYNGEERAKGNILERFSAQQFPDLHSELNLSSLELGDSALYFCASSGGQFYGYTFGSGTRLTVV.

The rearrangement joins TRBV6-1 to TRBJ1-1, with D uncertain. Germline V gene data show CDR1 as MNHNS and CDR2 as SASEGT. V lost 6 bases to trimming and J lost 0 bases, with 8 bases between them. The CDR3 spans 13 residues. The chain's CDR3 is CASRESLNTEAFF. The DNA of the CDR3 is TGTGCCAGCAGGGAAAGTCTGAACACTGAAGCTTTCTTT.